The 6 T cell receptor beta chains below come from one sample, sequenced in a study of cytomegalovirus exposure and HLA in healthy donors. Sequencing was performed with immunoSEQ multiplex PCR; in TCRdb, only in-frame clones are kept and a portion is missing. The sample includes approximately 270,000 clones, 70% to 90% of them seen just once. Sequencing was carried out using PBMCs. These receptors all stem from a woman aged 18-29 years in good health and CMV-seronegative.

V usage is TRBV19 and J usage is TRBJ2-3; tentatively, D is TRBD1 (5 bases). The V end was cut by 3 bases, the J end by 3 bases, with 7 bases between. Germline assignment: CDR1 LNHDA and CDR2 SQIVND (reference sequence). The CDR3 length is 13 residues. CDR3 nucleotides: TGTGCCAGTAGTATGCAGGGAACAGATACGCAGTATTTT. Protein: CASSMQGTDTQYF.

The rearrangement links TRBV5-1 to TRBJ2-5; TRBD2 matches 9 bases. Germline values: CDR1 SGHRS, CDR2 YFSETQ. The CDR3 length is 15 residues. V shed 2 bases and J 4 bases; nucleotides not matched to a gene: 6. The CDR3 loop reads CASSFQRGEGETQYF. Written as DNA, the CDR3 is TGCGCCAGCAGCTTCCAGCGGGGGGAAGGAGAGACCCAGTACTTC. The full variable domain, in which reference TRBV5-1 and TRBJ2-5 provide the parts outside the CDR3, is KAGVTQTPRYLIKTRGQQVTLSCSPISGHRSVSWYQQTPGQGLQFLFEYFSETQRNKGNFPGRFSGRQFSNSRSEMNVSTLELGDSALYLCASSFQRGEGETQYFGPGTRLLVL.

CDR3 loop: CASSLLENQPQHF. For the CDR3, the DNA is TGTGCCAGCAGTTTATTGGAGAATCAGCCCCAGCATTTT. This chain joins TRBV28 and TRBJ1-5, with no clear D. The V gene lost 1 base and the J gene lost 4 bases, with 5 bases spanning the gap. CDR3 length equals 13 residues. Germline assignment: CDR1 MDHEN and CDR2 SYDVKM.

J is TRBJ2-2 and V is TRBV27, with D tentatively TRBD1 (5 bases). CDR1 is MNHEY, CDR2 SMNVEV, per germline (reference sequence). The CDR3 covers 14 residues. V lost 6 bases, J lost 6 bases, and 14 bases lay in between. CDR3 bases: TGTGCCAGCAGAAGCGCAGGGTGGGCCGGGGAGCTGTTTTTT. Protein product: CASRSAGWAGELFF.

A note on this clone: One base away lies a much larger clone, so this may be a sequencing read error. The chain uses TRBV6-1 and TRBJ2-2, with 10 nucleotides matching TRBD2. The ends lost 2 bases at V and 4 bases at J; junction bases unmatched: 1. Germline V gene sequence: CDR1 MNHNS, CDR2 SASEGT. This CDR3 has 15 residues. The CDR3 region is CASSELAGATGELFF. Written as DNA, the CDR3 is TGTGCCAGCAGTGAACTAGCGGGGGCCACCGGGGAGCTGTTTTTT.

The DNA of the CDR3 is TGTGCCAGCAGCCCCCAAGGGGCAGGGCCCTACACCTTC. This sequence encodes CASSPQGAGPYTF. The genes are TRBV7-3 and TRBJ1-2, with D perhaps TRBD1 (5 bases). The CDR3 is made up of 13 amino acids. Trimming removed 5 bases from V and 10 bases from J, with 17 bases in between. The germline CDR1 and CDR2 sequences are SGHTA and FQGTGA. Full variable domain (missing parts from reference TRBV7-3 and TRBJ1-2): GAGVSQTPSNKVTEKGKYVELRCDPISGHTALYWYRQSLGQGPEFLIYFQGTGAADDSGLPNDRFFAVRPEGSVSTLKIQRTERGDSAVYLCASSPQGAGPYTFGSGTRLTVV.